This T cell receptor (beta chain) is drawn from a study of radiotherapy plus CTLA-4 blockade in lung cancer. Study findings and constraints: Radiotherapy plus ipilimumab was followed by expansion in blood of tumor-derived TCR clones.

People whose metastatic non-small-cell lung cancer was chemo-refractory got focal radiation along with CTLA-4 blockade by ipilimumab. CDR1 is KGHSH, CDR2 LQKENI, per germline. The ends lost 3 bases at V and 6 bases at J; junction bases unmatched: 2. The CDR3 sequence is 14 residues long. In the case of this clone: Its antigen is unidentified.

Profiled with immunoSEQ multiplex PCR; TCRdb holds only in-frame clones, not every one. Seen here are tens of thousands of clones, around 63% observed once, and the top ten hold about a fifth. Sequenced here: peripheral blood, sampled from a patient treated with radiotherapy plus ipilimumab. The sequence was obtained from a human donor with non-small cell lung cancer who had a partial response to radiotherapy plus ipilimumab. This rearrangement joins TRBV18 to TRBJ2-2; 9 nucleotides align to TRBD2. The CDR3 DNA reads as TGTGCCAGCTCACCCATAGCGGGGGCCGGGGAGCTGTTTTTT. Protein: CASSPIAGAGELFF.